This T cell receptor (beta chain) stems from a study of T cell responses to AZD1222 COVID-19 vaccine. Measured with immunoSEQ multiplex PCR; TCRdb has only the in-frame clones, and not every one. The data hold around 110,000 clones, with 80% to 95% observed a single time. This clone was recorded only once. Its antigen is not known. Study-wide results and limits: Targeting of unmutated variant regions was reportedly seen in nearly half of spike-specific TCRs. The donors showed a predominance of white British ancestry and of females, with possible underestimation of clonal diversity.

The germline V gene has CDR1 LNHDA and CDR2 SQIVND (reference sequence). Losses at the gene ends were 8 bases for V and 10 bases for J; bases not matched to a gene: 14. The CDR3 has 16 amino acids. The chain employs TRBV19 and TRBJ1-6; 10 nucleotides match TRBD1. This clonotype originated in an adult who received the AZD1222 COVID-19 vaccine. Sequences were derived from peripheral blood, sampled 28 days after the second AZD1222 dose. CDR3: CASQSPTGTGDSPLHF. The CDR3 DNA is TGTGCCAGTCAATCCCCAACCGGGACAGGGGACTCACCCCTCCACTTT.